This T cell receptor (beta chain) originates from a study of blood T cells in healthy people across ages. A second 7 to 11 cycle PCR used barcoded and J-beta primers. TCRdb re-called the 5' RACE reads with MiXCR, one entry per CDR3 protein. The data contain more than 650,000 distinct CDR3 sequences, roughly 24% of them seen just once; the ten biggest clones take up 3%. This clonotype appeared a few times. The V end was cut by 3 bases, the J end by 5 bases, with 11 bases between. The CDR3 sequence is 13 residues long. The germline gives CDR1 SGDLS, CDR2 YYNGEE. In addition, the sample was reused for a study of T cells of mothers and their children. This second study says: Study donors consisted of a few healthy Caucasian mothers and their six children. The authors used all extracted RNA for cDNA synthesis, at about 1.5 ug per 15 ul.

The sample taken for sequencing was blood. This receptor was identified in a boy between 5 and 17 years old in good health. V gene TRBV9 combines with J gene TRBJ2-5; D not certain. The CDR3 protein is CASSGHTGETQYF. The CDR3 DNA reads as TGTGCCAGCAGCGGACACACCGGGGAGACCCAGTACTTC.